The 21 T cell receptor beta chains given below trace back to one sample, sequenced in a study of blood T cells in healthy people across ages. Using a J-beta primer mix together with a sample-barcoded 5' primer, a second PCR was run for roughly 7 to 11 cycles. TCRdb processed the 5' RACE reads anew with MiXCR; each CDR3 protein has one entry. The sample holds hundreds of thousands of distinct CDR3 sequences; around a fifth are singletons and the top ten take roughly 3.4%. Sequencing input: blood. The receptors were gathered from an older man in good health.

The chain joins TRBV28 to TRBJ2-3; D not resolved. The CDR3 loop spans 13 amino acids. V was cut by 4 bases and J by 7 bases, with 12 bases left in between. The V gene's germline CDR1 is MDHEN and CDR2 SYDVKM. The CDR3 DNA reads as TGTGCCAGCAGTTCGACACATTACAATACGCAGTATTTT. Residues: CASSSTHYNTQYF.

This clonotype was counted only a few times. In DNA, the CDR3 is TGCAGTGCTAGAAATCCTAGCGCGTCCTACGAGCAGTACTTC. Residues: CSARNPSASYEQYF. The rearrangement uses TRBV20-1 and TRBJ2-7; a possible D gene is TRBD2 (6 bases). Looked up from germline, CDR1 is DFQATT and CDR2 is SNEGSKA (reference sequence). V lost 2 bases and J lost 1, with 12 bases in between. CDR3 length equals 14 residues.

In its sample, this clonotype was seen a few times. The CDR3 region has the DNA TGTGCCTCCTCGAGCGGGGACCTCACAGATACGCAGTATTTT. It codes for CASSSGDLTDTQYF. The chain is built from TRBV24-1 and TRBJ2-3, with TRBD2 matching 7 bases. The CDR3 is made up of 14 amino acids. The germline V gene encodes CDR1 KGHDR and CDR2 SFDVKD. Germline trimming cut 12 bases from V and 2 bases from J; bases unmatched to any gene: 10.

In this sample, this clonotype turned up a few times. CDR3 nucleotide sequence: TGTGCCAGCAAGACAGGGGCGAGCTCCTACAATGAGCAGTTCTTC. Translating gives CASKTGASSYNEQFF. V is TRBV27 and J is TRBJ2-1, with TRBD1 matching 8 bases. This CDR3 contains 15 residues. Trimming cost V 7 bases and J 0 bases; bases outside gene matches: 5. Germline V gives CDR1 MNHEY, CDR2 SMNVEV (reference sequence).

The V and J genes are TRBV29-1 and TRBJ2-1; the D call may be TRBD1 or TRBD2 (5 bases each). Germline CDR1 is SQVTM and CDR2 is ANQGSEA. CDR3 length: 13 residues. V gave up 7 bases and J gave up 10 bases, with 20 bases separating them. Here the CDR3 DNA reads TGCAGCGCTAGTCCGGGACCCCCTAGCGAGCAGTTCTTC. The encoded protein is CSASPGPPSEQFF.

The gene calls are TRBV5-1 and TRBJ2-7; 7 nucleotides align to TRBD1. CDR3 length: 14 amino acids. The germline V gene encodes CDR1 SGHRS and CDR2 YFSETQ. After removal of 4 bases from V and 0 bases from J, the junction contained 4 bases not matched to a gene. The CDR3 DNA reads TGCGCCAGCAGCCCGACAGGGCTCTCCTACGAGCAGTACTTC. This sequence encodes CASSPTGLSYEQYF. Together with reference TRBV5-1 and TRBJ2-7, the CDR3 gives the full variable domain: KAGVTQTPRYLIKTRGQQVTLSCSPISGHRSVSWYQQTPGQGLQFLFEYFSETQRNKGNFPGRFSGRQFSNSRSEMNVSTLELGDSALYLCASSPTGLSYEQYFGPGTRLTVT.

This clonotype was seen a handful of times. V and J are TRBV10-3 and TRBJ2-5, with D perhaps matching TRBD1 (5 bases). Germline CDR1 and CDR2: ENHRY and SYGVKD. V dropped 6 bases and J dropped 0 bases, with 8 bases sitting between them. This CDR3 region has 13 residues. The CDR3 DNA reads TGTGCCATCAGATCAGGGAACCAAGAGACCCAGTACTTC. This sequence encodes CAIRSGNQETQYF.

This clonotype was detected ten times or more. The rearrangement joins TRBV11-2 to TRBJ2-5, with D perhaps being TRBD1 or TRBD2 (5 bases each). The CDR3 sequence is 13 residues long. Trimming took 3 bases from V and 4 from J, leaving 9 bases between them. CDR1 is SGHAT, CDR2 FQNNGV, per germline. CDR3 sequence: CASSFEGSETQYF. In DNA, the CDR3 is TGTGCCAGCAGCTTTGAGGGGTCAGAGACCCAGTACTTC.

The chain couples TRBV18 to TRBJ2-2; the D gene could be TRBD1 or TRBD2 (5 bases each). This CDR3 is 15 amino acids long. V lost 4 bases and J 3 bases, leaving 12 bases between the germline ends. Germline V gives CDR1 KGHSH, CDR2 LQKENI. CDR3 bases: TGTGCCAGCTCACAAAAGGGACGCTACACCGGGGAGCTGTTTTTT. It yields the protein CASSQKGRYTGELFF.

This clonotype was found a few times. The J gene is TRBJ2-5, the V gene TRBV7-2; D could derive from TRBD1 or TRBD2 (6 bases each). V lost 0 bases, J lost 5 bases, and 13 bases lay in between. This CDR3 is built from 15 residues. Germline CDR1 SGHTA, CDR2 FQGNSA. The CDR3 nucleotides are TGTGCCAGCAGCTTAGCGGGGGGCGGGTTGGAGACCCAGTACTTC. Its translation is CASSLAGGGLETQYF.

This clonotype was found many times. The chain has TRBV12-3 or TRBV12-4 and TRBJ1-6; tentatively, D is TRBD1 (5 bases). This CDR3 spans 12 amino acids. Trimming cost V 6 bases and J 12 bases, with 12 bases left between them. The CDR3 region is CASRSTGQPLHF. CDR3 DNA sequence: TGTGCCAGCAGAAGTACAGGTCAACCCCTCCACTTT.

In this sample, this clonotype turned up a few times. The V gene is TRBV24-1, the J gene TRBJ2-1, with D hard to call. Trimming pared 2 bases from V and 7 bases from J, leaving 8 bases between. CDR1 is KGHDR, CDR2 SFDVKD, per germline. The length of the CDR3 is 13 residues. This CDR3 reads CATSDWLGNEQFF. For the CDR3, the DNA is TGTGCCACCAGTGATTGGCTAGGAAATGAGCAGTTCTTC.

The chain recombines TRBV11-2 with TRBJ2-1; 7 bases line up with TRBD1. V shed 6 bases and J 8 bases; nucleotides not matched to a gene: 10. Germline-derived CDR1 and CDR2 are SGHAT and FQNNGV. This CDR3 contains 14 residues. DNA of the CDR3: TGTGCCAGCAGACCCGTCGCAGGGGGTGATGAGCAGTTCTTC. This translates into CASRPVAGGDEQFF. The full variable domain, with the rest looked up from reference TRBV11-2 and TRBJ2-1, is EAGVAQSPRYKIIEKRQSVAFWCNPISGHATLYWYQQILGQGPKLLIQFQNNGVVDDSQLPKDRFSAERLKGVDSTLKIQPAKLEDSAVYLCASRPVAGGDEQFFGPGTRLTVL.

This clonotype was seen only a few times. This chain connects TRBV25-1 to TRBJ1-4; TRBD1 aligns across 7 bases. CDR3 length: 18 residues. Germline V lookup: CDR1 MGHDK, CDR2 SYGVNS. Germline trimming cut 7 bases from V and 6 bases from J; bases unmatched to any gene: 20. Here the CDR3 DNA reads TGTGCCAGCACTCCGGGGCAGGGGGACTCCATCAGCGATGAAAAACTGTTTTTT. Its protein product is CASTPGQGDSISDEKLFF.

This chain connects TRBV30 to TRBJ1-2; 8 positions agree with TRBD1. J gave up 3 bases and V 3 bases, and 6 bases lay outside the gene matches. The CDR3 has 14 amino acids. Per germline, CDR1 GTSNPN and CDR2 SVGIG (reference sequence). CDR3 in DNA: TGTGCCTGGAGCTCTACGGACAGGGACTATGGCTACACCTTC. Translating gives CAWSSTDRDYGYTF. The entire variable domain, with the rest obtained from reference TRBV30 and TRBJ1-2, is as follows: SQTIHQWPATLVQPVGSPLSLECTVEGTSNPNLYWYRQAAGRGLQLLFYSVGIGQISSEVPQNLSASRPQDRQFILSSKKLLLSDSGFYLCAWSSTDRDYGYTFGSGTRLTVV.

J is TRBJ2-7 and V is TRBV20-1; D is unclear. Germline CDR1 and CDR2: DFQATT and SNEGSKA (reference sequence). The CDR3 covers 12 residues. V lost 3 bases and J 5 bases, leaving 11 bases between the germline ends. CDR3 sequence: CSASLVPHEQYF. The DNA for the CDR3 is TGCAGTGCTAGTCTAGTTCCCCACGAGCAGTACTTC.

CDR3 in DNA: TGTGCCAGCAGCTTAGTCGGGCAGAGACCGAATGAAAAACTGTTTTTT. It specifies CASSLVGQRPNEKLFF. J is TRBJ1-4 and V is TRBV7-2; no clear D gene. V was trimmed by 1 base and J by 5 bases, leaving 14 bases between them. Germline-derived CDR1 and CDR2 are SGHTA and FQGNSA. This CDR3 region has 16 residues.

This clonotype was detected many times. The genes are TRBV20-1 and TRBJ2-1; 9 nucleotides agree with TRBD2. CDR1 is DFQATT and CDR2 is SNEGSKA in the germline V gene (reference sequence). J lost 8 bases, V lost 3 bases, and 8 bases had no gene match. This CDR3 is 14 amino acids long. The chain's CDR3 is CSASLAGGADEQFF. The CDR3 coding sequence is TGCAGTGCTAGTTTGGCGGGGGGGGCCGATGAGCAGTTCTTC.

There are a few counts of this clonotype. This chain uses TRBV9 with TRBJ2-1; no clear D. The CDR3 loop spans 15 amino acids. Germline CDR1 is SGDLS and CDR2 is YYNGEE. Trimming left V 3 bases short and J 0 bases short, with 10 bases between. Here the CDR3 reads CASSAKFSSYNEQFF. Written as DNA, the CDR3 is TGTGCCAGCAGCGCTAAGTTCAGCTCCTACAATGAGCAGTTCTTC. Together with reference TRBV9 and TRBJ2-1, the CDR3 gives the full variable domain: DSGVTQTPKHLITATGQRVTLRCSPRSGDLSVYWYQQSLDQGLQFLIQYYNGEERAKGNILERFSAQQFPDLHSELNLSSLELGDSALYFCASSAKFSSYNEQFFGPGTRLTVL.

The sample holds a few counts of this clonotype. The chain links TRBV7-2 to TRBJ2-2; D unclear. Germline V CDR1 and CDR2: SGHTA, FQGNSA. With 4 bases removed from V and 4 bases from J, the gap between germline ends came to 16 bases. The CDR3 covers 16 residues. The CDR3 DNA reads as TGTGCCAGCAGCTCAACTGGAGTCCCGAGCACCGGGGAGCTGTTTTTT. It is translated as CASSSTGVPSTGELFF.

This chain links TRBV20-1 with TRBJ2-4, with 9 bases lining up with TRBD1. Germline V gene sequence: CDR1 DFQATT, CDR2 SNEGSKA (reference sequence). The CDR3 sequence is 14 residues long. J lost 4 bases, V lost 3 bases, and 4 bases had no gene match. CDR3 residues: CSASRGQGKNIQYF. The CDR3 DNA sequence: TGCAGTGCTAGCCGGGGACAGGGAAAAAACATTCAGTACTTC.